This T cell receptor (beta chain) was identified during a study of vaccination and CD4 T cells after COVID-19. This clonotype has a single count. What it binds is unknown. V lost 3 bases to trimming and J lost 3 bases, with 1 base between them. This CDR3 region has 11 residues. Per germline, CDR1 LNHNV and CDR2 YYDKDF (reference sequence). The treatment here: roughly 10-day PBMC culture with coronavirus spike peptide pools or control peptides (ViraFEST assay). Once obtained from cultured CD4+ T cells, the DNA was sequenced using the Oncomine TCR Beta short-read assay. TCRdb fed the PCR reads into MiXCR, producing one record per CDR3 protein. Found here are 8,000 or so distinct CDR3 sequences, around 62% of them singletons; the top ten hold approximately 20%.

The specimen sequenced was CD4+ T cells from blood, cultured in vitro. The V call is TRBV15, the J call TRBJ2-3, with D uncertain. The sequence came from a human donor who had recovered from COVID-19. The CDR3 protein is CATSRTDTQYF. The CDR3 DNA follows: TGTGCCACCAGCAGGACAGATACGCAGTATTTT.